This T cell receptor (beta chain) was obtained from a study of OX40 agonist ivuxolimab in advanced cancers. Whole-study context: Partial responses occurred in Three dose-escalation patients, one with hepatocellular carcinoma and two with cutaneous melanoma. Study-level findings and limits: Among T cells, CD8+ cells averaged more expanded clones than CD4+ cells. Among the least clonally expanded were partial responders at 0.1-3.0 mg/kg.

As to this clone: The antigen remains unidentified. Other DNA sequences in the sample encode the same CDR3.

Autoimmune disease history or systemic immunosuppression meant exclusion. Clones were read by immunoSEQ multiplex PCR, and TCRdb kept only the in-frame ones, dropping some. This sample has just over 90,000 clones, with under 95% found just once. The origin of this receptor is an adult with an advanced solid tumor such as melanoma, head and neck, liver or kidney cancer. Sample: CD4+ or CD8+ T cells sorted from blood, taken in a trial of the OX40 agonist ivuxolimab.

CDR3 DNA: TGTGCCAGCAGTTTATCGATGAACACTGAAGCTTTCTTT. It yields the protein CASSLSMNTEAFF. V usage is TRBV27 and J usage is TRBJ1-1; D remains ambiguous. This CDR3 region has 13 residues. V lost 0 bases and J 0 bases, leaving 2 bases between the germline ends. Germline CDR1 MNHEY, CDR2 SMNVEV (reference sequence).